These 2 T cell receptor beta chains were sequenced from one sample in a study of CD4 T cells in relation to SARS-CoV-2 and coronaviruses. TCRdb's table, derived via immunoSEQ multiplex PCR, lists solely in-frame clones and lacks some. Of some 35,000 clones in the sample, roughly 90% were seen once. Material: memory CD4+ T cells from PBMCs. These receptor sequences come from an adult with COVID-19.

To note about this clone: One end of the junction is discordant with germline, which a read error may explain. This chain uses TRBV19 with TRBJ2-1; 9 nucleotides line up with TRBD2. Per germline, CDR1 LNHDA and CDR2 SQIVND (reference sequence). This CDR3 is built from 14 residues. CDR3 region: CACRGGGAYNEQFF. The CDR3 region has the DNA TGTGCCTGTAGGGGCGGGGGGGCCTACAATGAGCAGTTCTTC.

The rearrangement joins TRBV6-5 to TRBJ2-7; 8 bases match TRBD2. CDR3 length: 14 amino acids. The germline CDR1 and CDR2 sequences are MNHEY and SVGAGI. V lost 11 bases to trimming and J lost 3 bases; unmatched junction nucleotides: 12. CDR3 DNA: TGTGCCTCCAGGGGTAGCGGGGCCTACTACGAGCAGTACTTC. This gives the protein CASRGSGAYYEQYF.